These T cell receptor beta chains were read from a single sample in a study of spatial heterogeneity in lung cancer. MiXCR was run by TCRdb on the 5' RACE reads, yielding one entry per CDR3 protein. The data hold 23,000 or so distinct CDR3 sequences, with 5.5% to 7.5% observed a single time. The specimen was PBMCs, collected at surgery. The receptors shown here come from a male donor with early-stage non-small cell lung cancer. Each CDR3 is given with its conserved first and last residue. The order of the fields is V gene, clone size, D gene, CDR3 length, J gene, CDR3 protein, CDR3 DNA. D genes are given only for firm matches. Some rows mark clone size as missing; the rest say once, few, many or name a class of expanded clone.

TRBV20-1	many	-	16	TRBJ2-2	CSAQSSSSIYTGELFF	TGCAGTGCTCAATCGTCCTCCTCTATATACACCGGGGAGCTGTTTTTT
TRBV19	medium-sized	-	14	TRBJ1-2	CASSIDRSFYGYTF	TGTGCCAGTAGTATAGACCGCTCTTTCTATGGCTACACCTTC
TRBV19	many	-	17	TRBJ1-2	CASSIGIRTVTNYGYTF	TGTGCCAGTAGTATAGGCATCAGGACAGTCACTAACTATGGCTACACCTTC
TRBV6-1	many	TRBD1	17	TRBJ1-3	CASSLMTGRYSGNTIYF	TGTGCCAGCAGCCTGATGACAGGGAGATACTCTGGAAACACCATATATTTT
TRBV10-3	-	-	13	TRBJ1-1	CAISELLDTEAFF	TGTGCCATCTCGGAGCTTCTAGACACTGAAGCTTTCTTT
TRBV6-5	-	-	13	TRBJ2-3	CASSNRRTDTQYF	TGTGCCAGCAGTAACAGACGCACAGATACGCAGTATTTT
TRBV3-1	many	-	14	TRBJ1-5	CASSQDSNNQPQHF	TGTGCCAGCAGCCAAGACTCTAACAATCAGCCCCAGCATTTT
TRBV11-2	-	-	13	TRBJ1-1	CASSLEGNTEAFF	TGTGCCAGCAGCTTGGAGGGGAACACTGAAGCTTTCTTT
TRBV13	-	-	14	TRBJ1-1	CASSLGSRVTEAFF	TGTGCCAGCAGCTTAGGCTCAAGGGTCACTGAAGCTTTCTTT
TRBV20-1	many	TRBD2	14	TRBJ2-3	CSALAGGFTDTQYF	TGCAGTGCCCTAGCGGGGGGGTTCACAGATACGCAGTATTTT
TRBV10-3	-	-	14	TRBJ2-1	CAISESRLNNEQFF	TGTGCCATCAGTGAGTCACGGCTGAACAATGAGCAGTTCTTC
TRBV19	many	-	15	TRBJ2-6	CASSIAGTGANVLTF	TGTGCCAGTAGTATTGCCGGGACCGGGGCCAACGTCCTGACTTTC